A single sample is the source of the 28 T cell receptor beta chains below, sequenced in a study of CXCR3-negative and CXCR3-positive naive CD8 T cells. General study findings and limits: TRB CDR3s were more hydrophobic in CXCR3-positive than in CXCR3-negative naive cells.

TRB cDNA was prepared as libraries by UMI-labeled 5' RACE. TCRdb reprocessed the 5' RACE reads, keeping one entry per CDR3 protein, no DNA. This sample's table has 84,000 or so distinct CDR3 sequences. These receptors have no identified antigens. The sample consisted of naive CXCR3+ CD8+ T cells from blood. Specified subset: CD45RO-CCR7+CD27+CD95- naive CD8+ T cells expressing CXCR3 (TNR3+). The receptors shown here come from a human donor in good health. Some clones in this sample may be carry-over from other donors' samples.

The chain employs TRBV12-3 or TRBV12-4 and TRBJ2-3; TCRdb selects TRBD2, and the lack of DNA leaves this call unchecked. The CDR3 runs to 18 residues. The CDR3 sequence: CASNPGLAGGPGADTQYF.

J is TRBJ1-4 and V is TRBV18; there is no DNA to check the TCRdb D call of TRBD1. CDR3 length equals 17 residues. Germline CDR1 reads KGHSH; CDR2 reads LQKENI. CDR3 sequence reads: CASSLSVWGTGNEKLFF.

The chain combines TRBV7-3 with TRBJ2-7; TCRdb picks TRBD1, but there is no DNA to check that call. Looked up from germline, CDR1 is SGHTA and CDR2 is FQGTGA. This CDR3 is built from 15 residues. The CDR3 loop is CASSTSGGLLDEQYF. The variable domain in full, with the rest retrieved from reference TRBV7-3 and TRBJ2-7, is GAGVSQTPSNKVTEKGKYVELRCDPISGHTALYWYRQSLGQGPEFLIYFQGTGAADDSGLPNDRFFAVRPEGSVSTLKIQRTERGDSAVYLCASSTSGGLLDEQYFGPGTRLTVT.

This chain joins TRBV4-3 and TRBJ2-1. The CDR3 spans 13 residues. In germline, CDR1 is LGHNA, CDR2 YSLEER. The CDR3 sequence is CASSQIQYNEQFF.

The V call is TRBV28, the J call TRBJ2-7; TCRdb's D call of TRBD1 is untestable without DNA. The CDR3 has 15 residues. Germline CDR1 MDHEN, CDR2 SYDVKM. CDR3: CASSFDRGPSYEQYF.

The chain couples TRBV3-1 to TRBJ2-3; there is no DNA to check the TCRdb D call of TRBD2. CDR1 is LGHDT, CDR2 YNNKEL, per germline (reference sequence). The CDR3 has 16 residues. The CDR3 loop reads CASSHPQAYSTDTQYF.

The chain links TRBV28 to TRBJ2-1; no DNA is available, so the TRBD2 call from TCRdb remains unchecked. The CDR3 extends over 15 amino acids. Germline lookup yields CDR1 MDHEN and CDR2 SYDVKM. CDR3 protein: CASSWRGGGFNEQFF.

The CDR3 is CASSLRGTIHEQYF. This rearrangement joins TRBV27 to TRBJ2-7; TCRdb calls TRBD1, which cannot be checked without DNA. Germline V gene lookup returns CDR1 MNHEY and CDR2 SMNVEV (reference sequence). The CDR3 covers 14 residues.

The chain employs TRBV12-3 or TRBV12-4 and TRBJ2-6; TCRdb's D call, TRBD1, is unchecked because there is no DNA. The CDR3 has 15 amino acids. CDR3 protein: CASTITGAGANVLTF.

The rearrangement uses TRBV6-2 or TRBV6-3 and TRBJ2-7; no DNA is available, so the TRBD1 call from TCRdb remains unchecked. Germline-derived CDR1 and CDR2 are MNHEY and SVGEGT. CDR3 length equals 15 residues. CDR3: CASTKKDRGLYEQYF.

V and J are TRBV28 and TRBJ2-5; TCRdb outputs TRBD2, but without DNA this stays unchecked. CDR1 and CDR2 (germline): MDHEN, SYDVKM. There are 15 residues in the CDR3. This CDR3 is CASSLTLADGETQYF.

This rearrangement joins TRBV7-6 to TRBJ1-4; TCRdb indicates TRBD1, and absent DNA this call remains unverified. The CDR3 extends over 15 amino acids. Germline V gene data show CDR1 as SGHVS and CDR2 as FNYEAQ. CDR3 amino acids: CASSSGTATNEKLFF.

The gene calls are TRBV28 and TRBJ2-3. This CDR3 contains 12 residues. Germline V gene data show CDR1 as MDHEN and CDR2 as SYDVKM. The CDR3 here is CASSLIADTQYF. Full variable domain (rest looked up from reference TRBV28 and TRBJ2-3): DVKVTQSSRYLVKRTGEKVFLECVQDMDHENMFWYRQDPGLGLRLIYFSYDVKMKEKGDIPEGYSVSREKKERFSLILESASTNQTSMYLCASSLIADTQYFGPGTRLTVL.

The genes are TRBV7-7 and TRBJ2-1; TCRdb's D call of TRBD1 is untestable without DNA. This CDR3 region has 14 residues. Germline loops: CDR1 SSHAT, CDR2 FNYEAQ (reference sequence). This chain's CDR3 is CASSLGAGYNEQFF.

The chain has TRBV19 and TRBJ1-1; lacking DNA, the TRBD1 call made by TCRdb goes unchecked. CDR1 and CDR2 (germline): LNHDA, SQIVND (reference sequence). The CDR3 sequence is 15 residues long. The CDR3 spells CASSPVAWGNTEAFF. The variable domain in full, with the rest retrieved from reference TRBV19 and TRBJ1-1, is DGGITQSPKYLFRKEGQNVTLSCEQNLNHDAMYWYRQDPGQGLRLIYYSQIVNDFQKGDIAEGYSVSREKKESFPLTVTSAQKNPTAFYLCASSPVAWGNTEAFFGQGTRLTVV.

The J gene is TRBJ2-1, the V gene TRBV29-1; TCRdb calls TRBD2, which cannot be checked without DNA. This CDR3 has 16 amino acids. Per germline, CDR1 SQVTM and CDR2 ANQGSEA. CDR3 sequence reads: CSVEGGERENIDEQFF.

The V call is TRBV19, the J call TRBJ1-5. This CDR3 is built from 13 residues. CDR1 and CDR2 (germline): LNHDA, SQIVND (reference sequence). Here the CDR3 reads CASTGGLAQPQHF.

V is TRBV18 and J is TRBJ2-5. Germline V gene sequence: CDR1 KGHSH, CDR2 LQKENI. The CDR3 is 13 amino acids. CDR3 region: CASSPPGGETQYF.

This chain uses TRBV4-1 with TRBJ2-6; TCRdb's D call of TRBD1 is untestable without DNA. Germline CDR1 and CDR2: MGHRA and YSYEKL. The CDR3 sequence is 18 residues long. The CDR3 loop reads CASRQARQGGSGANVLTF.

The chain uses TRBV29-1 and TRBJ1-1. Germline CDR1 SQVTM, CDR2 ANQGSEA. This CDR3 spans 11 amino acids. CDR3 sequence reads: CSVTFNTEAFF.

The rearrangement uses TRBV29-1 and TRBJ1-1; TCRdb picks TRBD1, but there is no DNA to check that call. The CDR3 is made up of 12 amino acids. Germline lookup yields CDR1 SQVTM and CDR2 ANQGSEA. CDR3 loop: CSVGGQLDEAFF.

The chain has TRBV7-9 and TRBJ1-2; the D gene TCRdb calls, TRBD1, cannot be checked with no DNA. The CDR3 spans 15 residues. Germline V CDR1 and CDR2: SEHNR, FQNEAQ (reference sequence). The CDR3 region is CASSLVAGVRDGYTF. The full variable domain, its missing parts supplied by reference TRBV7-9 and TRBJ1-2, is DTGVSQNPRHKITKRGQNVTFRCDPISEHNRLYWYRQTLGQGPEFLTYFQNEAQLEKSRLLSDRFSAERPKGSFSTLEIQRTEQGDSAMYLCASSLVAGVRDGYTFGSGTRLTVV.

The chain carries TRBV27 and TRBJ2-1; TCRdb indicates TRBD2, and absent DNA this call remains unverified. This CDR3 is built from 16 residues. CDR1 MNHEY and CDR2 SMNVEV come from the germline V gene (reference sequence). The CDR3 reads CASSSGLAGFYNEQFF.

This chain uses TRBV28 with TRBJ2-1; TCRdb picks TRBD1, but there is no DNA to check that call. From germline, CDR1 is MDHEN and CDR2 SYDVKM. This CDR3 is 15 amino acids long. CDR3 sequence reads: CASSFSFGADDEQFF.

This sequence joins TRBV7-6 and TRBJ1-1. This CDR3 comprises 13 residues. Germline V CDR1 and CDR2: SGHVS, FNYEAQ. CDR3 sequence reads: CASSRGGSTEAFF.

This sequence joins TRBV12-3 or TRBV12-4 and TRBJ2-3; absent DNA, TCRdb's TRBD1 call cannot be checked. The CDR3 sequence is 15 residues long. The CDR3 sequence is CASTQEGGGTDTQHF.

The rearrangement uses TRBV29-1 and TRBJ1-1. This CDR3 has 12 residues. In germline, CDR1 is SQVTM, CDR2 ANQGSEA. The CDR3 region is CSVHGVNTEAFF.

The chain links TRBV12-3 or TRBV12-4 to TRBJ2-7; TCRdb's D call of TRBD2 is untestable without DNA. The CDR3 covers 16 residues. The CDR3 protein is CASSRTSGRAPYEQYF.